These T cell receptor beta chains were read from a single sample in a study of OX40 agonist ivuxolimab in advanced cancers. Produced via immunoSEQ multiplex PCR; TCRdb's table is partial and in-frame only. The sample gives 40,000 to 50,000 clones, 70% to 90% of which show up once; about an eighth is in the top ten. Source: CD4+ or CD8+ T cells sorted from blood, taken in a trial of the OX40 agonist ivuxolimab. The receptors were sampled from an adult with an advanced solid tumor such as melanoma, head and neck, liver or kidney cancer. Both conserved end residues are trimmed from each CDR3. Fields, in order: J gene, V gene, CDR3 protein.

TRBJ1-5 | TRBV19 | ASSIGGFQPQH
TRBJ2-1 | TRBV9 | ASSVGGGTYNEQF
TRBJ1-5 | TRBV7-8 | ASSLDRGSNQPQH
TRBJ2-7 | TRBV5-1 | ASSFGGLYEQY
TRBJ2-5 | TRBV4-1 | ASSQVTGRDMETQY
TRBJ2-1 | TRBV11-2 | ASSLSYGGADEQF
TRBJ2-3 | TRBV28 | ASMPIGTASSTDTQY
TRBJ2-2 | TRBV7-9 | ASSLAHTGELF
TRBJ1-1 | TRBV6-6 | ASGKNTEAF
TRBJ2-1 | TRBV6-5 | ASSHRGNEQF
TRBJ2-1 | TRBV7-6 | ASSLGPGTNNEQF
TRBJ2-5 | TRBV13 | ASSSGTSGRETQY
TRBJ1-5 | TRBV27 | ASSPRSPPNQPQH
TRBJ2-1 | TRBV21-1 | ASKGGGQGTNEQF
TRBJ2-3 | TRBV9 | ASSVGHSTDTQY
TRBJ2-7 | TRBV7-9 | ASSQGTSGRIYEQY
TRBJ2-5 | TRBV23-1 | ASSRPDMETQY
TRBJ2-1 | TRBV29-1 | SVYRGSNEQF
TRBJ2-7 | TRBV11-3 | ASSLLYEQY
TRBJ2-7 | TRBV5-4 | ASSAGLDKYEQY
NA | TRBV9 | ASSVGDGSSYEQY
TRBJ1-2 | TRBV7-9 | ASSPYRITGGDNYGYT
TRBJ2-2 | TRBV7-9 | ASSLVAGVLGELF
TRBJ1-4 | TRBV7-9 | ASRYGQSTNEKLF
TRBJ2-1 | TRBV10-3 | AISEPTSGRADEQF
TRBJ2-7 | TRBV4-1 | ASSQLTSGGLYEQY
TRBJ2-7 | TRBV5-1 | ASRAGVEQY
TRBJ2-3 | TRBV14 | ASSLLGGVADTQY
TRBJ2-1 | TRBV7-2 | ASSLAGQGAYNEQF
TRBJ1-2 | TRBV28 | ASSYSQVWVEGRYGYT
TRBJ2-3 | TRBV29-1 | SVPVTDTQY
TRBJ2-1 | TRBV7-9 | ASSPAPGTSPYNEQF